Listed below are T cell receptor beta chains from one sample, sequenced in a study of identifying expanded T cells in peripheral blood. Data came from immunoSEQ multiplex PCR; TCRdb stores just in-frame clones and leaves some out. The sample lists about 50,000 clones, over 80% seen once, with roughly a sixth in the top ten. The source material was blood. Source of these receptors: a person aged 18-70 years in good health. Each CDR3 is given with its conserved first and last residue. The order of the fields is J gene, D gene, clone size, V gene, CDR3 DNA, CDR3 protein. D genes are given only for firm matches. Clone sizes are given selectively: once, few, many, or a class where the clone is expanded.

J: TRBJ1-5; D: -; size: -; V: TRBV7-2; DNA: TGTGCCAGCAGCTCAATGACAGGAGGGAATCAGCCCCAGCATTTT; CDR3: CASSSMTGGNQPQHF
J: TRBJ2-1; D: -; size: -; V: TRBV10-3; DNA: TGTGCCATCAGTGACAGGGTCTCCTACAATGAGCAGTTCTTC; CDR3: CAISDRVSYNEQFF
J: TRBJ1-2; D: TRBD1; size: many; V: TRBV4-3; DNA: TGCGCCAGCAGCCTCGACAGGGCTCGCTACACCTTC; CDR3: CASSLDRARYTF
J: TRBJ1-2; D: TRBD1; size: -; V: TRBV6-5; DNA: TGTGCCACCGGGGAAGGGGGCGCCTATGGCTACACCTTC; CDR3: CATGEGGAYGYTF
J: TRBJ1-1; D: TRBD1; size: -; V: TRBV5-1; DNA: TGCGCCAGCAGCTTCGACAGGGGAAGGGGGAACACTGAAGCTTTCTTT; CDR3: CASSFDRGRGNTEAFF
J: TRBJ1-2; D: TRBD1; size: -; V: TRBV5-1; DNA: TGCGCCAGCAGCTTGGCCACGACAGGGGGCGGTAACTATGGCTACACCTTC; CDR3: CASSLATTGGGNYGYTF
J: TRBJ1-1; D: -; size: -; V: TRBV19; DNA: TGTGCCAGTAGTATCTCAAGTAACACTGAAGCTTTCTTT; CDR3: CASSISSNTEAFF
J: TRBJ1-2; D: -; size: -; V: TRBV15; DNA: TGTGCCACCAGCAGGAACACGGATGGCTACACCTTC; CDR3: CATSRNTDGYTF
J: TRBJ2-3; D: -; size: -; V: TRBV5-4; DNA: TGTGCCAGCAGACCTGCCGTAGCGGATACGCAGTATTTT; CDR3: CASRPAVADTQYF
J: TRBJ1-1; D: -; size: few; V: TRBV12-1; DNA: TGTGCCAGCAGCGCCGAAGAATTGAACACTGAAGCTTTCTTT; CDR3: CASSAEELNTEAFF
J: TRBJ1-5; D: TRBD1; size: -; V: TRBV2; DNA: TGTGCCAGCAGTCGACAGGGGGCCGATCAGCCCCAGCATTTT; CDR3: CASSRQGADQPQHF
J: TRBJ2-1; D: TRBD1; size: -; V: TRBV19; DNA: TGTGCCAGTAGTACACGGACAGGGGGCTTTAGGTCCTACAATGAGCAGTTCTTC; CDR3: CASSTRTGGFRSYNEQFF
J: TRBJ1-2; D: -; size: -; V: TRBV5-4; DNA: TGTGCCAGCAGCTCCCGGCAGGGAGCTGCTGCGAGCTACACCTTC; CDR3: CASSSRQGAAASYTF
J: TRBJ2-3; D: -; size: -; V: TRBV9; DNA: TGTGCCAGCAGCTCCTCCGGGACAATCGGCGGTGCAGATACGCAGTATTTT; CDR3: CASSSSGTIGGADTQYF
J: TRBJ2-5; D: -; size: few; V: TRBV7-9; DNA: TGTGCCAGCGGGGGCCTCGAGACCCAGTACTTC; CDR3: CASGGLETQYF
J: TRBJ2-1; D: -; size: -; V: TRBV19; DNA: TGTGCCAGTAGTTCGCCCTACAATGAGCAGTTCTTC; CDR3: CASSSPYNEQFF
J: TRBJ1-1; D: -; size: few; V: TRBV7-6; DNA: TGTGCCAGCAAGTCTGGGGGCGGGGCTGAAGCTTTCTTT; CDR3: CASKSGGGAEAFF